The T cell receptor (beta chain) under discussion was sequenced for a study of blood T cell repertoires in COVID-19. The overall study: COVID-19 samples from acute and convalescent phases originated in the United States, Italy and Spain. In each case, the material was cDNA or gDNA derived from T cells, B-cell-depleted T cells, or PBMCs.

The CDR3 contains 19 residues. Germline V lookup: CDR1 LGHNA, CDR2 YNFKEQ. V dropped 3 bases and J dropped 4 bases, with 26 bases sitting between them. In the original analysis: The assay estimated nucleated cells by amplifying reference gene primers. Sequencing used immunoSEQ multiplex PCR; TCRdb keeps in-frame clones, though not all of them. That table is the source of V, J and clone size, and D and trimming were worked out from the DNA. The data contain 35,000 to 55,000 clones, around 83% of them singletons. The chain combines TRBV4-2 with TRBJ2-3; D perhaps matches TRBD2 (6 bases). Material for sequencing was peripheral blood. This clonotype originated in a man between 60 and 70 years old with active COVID-19. CDR3 region: CASSHPRVQGGIGADTQYF. The DNA of the CDR3 is TGTGCCAGCAGCCATCCACGAGTCCAGGGCGGGATCGGGGCAGATACGCAGTATTTT.